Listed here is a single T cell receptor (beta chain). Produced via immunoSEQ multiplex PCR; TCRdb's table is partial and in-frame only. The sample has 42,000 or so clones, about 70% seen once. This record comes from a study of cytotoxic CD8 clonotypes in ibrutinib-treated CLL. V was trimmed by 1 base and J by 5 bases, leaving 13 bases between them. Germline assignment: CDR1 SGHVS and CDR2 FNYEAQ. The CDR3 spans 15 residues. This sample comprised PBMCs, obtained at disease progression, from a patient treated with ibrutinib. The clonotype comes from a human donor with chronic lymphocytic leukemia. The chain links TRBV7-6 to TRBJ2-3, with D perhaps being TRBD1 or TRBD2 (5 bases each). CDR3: CASSLGGGVRDTQYF. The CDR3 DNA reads TGTGCCAGCAGCTTAGGTGGGGGAGTGAGAGATACGCAGTATTTT.